A single sample is the source of the 24 T cell receptor beta chains below, sequenced in a study of blood T cell repertoires in COVID-19. The protocol was immunoSEQ multiplex PCR, while the TCRdb copy is restricted to in-frame clones and leaves out a portion. The table has a few hundred thousand clones, approximately 86% seen once. The specimen was peripheral blood. These receptors were taken from a man aged 40-49 years who had recovered from COVID-19.

The V gene is TRBV2, the J gene TRBJ2-7; 8 nucleotides align to TRBD2. Germline V CDR1 and CDR2: SNHLY, FYNNEI. The junction had 3 bases not matched to a gene; V was cut back by 1 base and J by 4 bases. CDR3 length: 14 residues. CDR3 bases: TGTGCCAGCAGTGAAGAACTAGCGGCGTACGAGCAGTACTTC. This codes for CASSEELAAYEQYF.

There are a few counts of this clone. The chain is built from TRBV29-1 and TRBJ1-4, with a tentative D call TRBD1 (5 bases). The germline V gene has CDR1 SQVTM and CDR2 ANQGSEA. V dropped 0 bases and J dropped 4 bases, with 18 bases sitting between them. This CDR3 has 17 amino acids. CDR3 DNA sequence: TGCAGCGTTGAAGACCCCTGGGTAAGGGGTAGTAATGAAAAACTGTTTTTT. Translating gives CSVEDPWVRGSNEKLFF.

This chain joins TRBV10-3 and TRBJ2-2; TRBD1 aligns across 11 bases. The CDR3 sequence is 14 residues long. Trimming at V came to 6 bases and at J to 6 bases, leaving 3 bases not matched to a gene. The germline gives CDR1 ENHRY, CDR2 SYGVKD. In nucleotides, the CDR3 is TGTGCCATCAGCCCGGGACAGGGGGCCGGGGAGCTGTTTTTT. Translating it yields CAISPGQGAGELFF.

V usage is TRBV6-5 and J usage is TRBJ1-3, with TRBD1 matching 7 bases. Germline CDR1 MNHEY, CDR2 SVGAGI. After removal of 6 bases from V and 2 bases from J, the junction contained 7 bases not matched to a gene. The CDR3 consists of 15 residues. CDR3 sequence reads: CASSDTGVAGNTIYF. CDR3 DNA sequence: TGTGCCAGCAGCGATACAGGGGTAGCTGGAAACACCATATATTTT.

This clone was counted only a few times. V and J are TRBV5-1 and TRBJ2-2, with TRBD2 matching over 9 bases. This CDR3 comprises 15 residues. After removal of 1 base from V and 9 bases from J, the junction contained 7 bases not matched to a gene. Germline CDR1 reads SGHRS; CDR2 reads YFSETQ. The CDR3 region has the DNA TGCGCCAGCAGCTTGATTAGCGGGAGTCGCCGGGAGCTGTTTTTT. Translated: CASSLISGSRRELFF.

The rearrangement links TRBV6-6 to TRBJ1-1, with 9 bases fitting TRBD1. Germline CDR1 is MNHNY and CDR2 is SVGAGI (reference sequence). The CDR3 covers 12 residues. The trim removed 4 bases at V and 8 bases at J, leaving 2 bases unmatched. The CDR3: CASSLTGGEAFF. DNA of the CDR3: TGTGCCAGCAGTTTAACAGGGGGCGAAGCTTTCTTT.

This sequence joins TRBV5-4 and TRBJ2-1, with TRBD2 identical over 11 bases. This CDR3 is 16 amino acids long. The V gene end was trimmed by 0 bases and the J gene end by 6 bases; junction bases not matched to a gene: 5. In germline, CDR1 is SGHNT, CDR2 YYREEE (reference sequence). This CDR3 is CASSLDSGRAINEQFF. CDR3 DNA: TGTGCCAGCAGCTTGGATAGCGGGAGGGCCATCAATGAGCAGTTCTTC.

This clone was found a few times. The chain carries TRBV10-3 and TRBJ2-6, with 10 bases fitting TRBD1. Germline CDR1 ENHRY, CDR2 SYGVKD. Germline trimming cut 2 bases from V and 0 bases from J; bases unmatched to any gene: 10. The CDR3 has 20 amino acids. CDR3 sequence (DNA): TGTGCCATCAGTGAGAGGGCTCCGGGACAGGGGAGCTCTGGGGCCAACGTCCTGACTTTC. Amino acid sequence: CAISERAPGQGSSGANVLTF.

This clone has a single count. The chain links TRBV7-2 to TRBJ2-1; perhaps TRBD2 as D (5 bases). The V end lost 4 bases, the J end lost 3 bases, and 16 bases lay between the germline ends. The CDR3 is made up of 16 amino acids. Germline values: CDR1 SGHTA, CDR2 FQGNSA. This chain's CDR3 is CASSSRTPKLYNEQFF. CDR3 nucleotide sequence: TGTGCCAGCAGCTCCCGGACTCCCAAACTCTACAATGAGCAGTTCTTC.

This clone was seen only once. The chain joins TRBV6-6 to TRBJ1-5; 8 bases fit TRBD1. The CDR3 is made up of 19 amino acids. Losses at the gene ends were 5 bases for V and 0 bases for J; bases not matched to a gene: 15. Germline values: CDR1 MNHNY, CDR2 SVGAGI (reference sequence). The CDR3 nucleotides read TGTGCCAGCAGTCGATCCCCGGGACAGGATTCCTATAGCAATCAGCCCCAGCATTTT. This translates into CASSRSPGQDSYSNQPQHF.

The gene calls are TRBV9 and TRBJ2-1, with D possibly being TRBD2 (5 bases). Germline assignment: CDR1 SGDLS and CDR2 YYNGEE. This CDR3 is 17 amino acids long. Trimming removed 0 bases at V and 0 bases at J, with 13 bases between. The CDR3 protein is CASSVGRAWSSYNEQFF. CDR3 coding DNA: TGTGCCAGCAGCGTAGGGCGGGCCTGGAGCTCCTACAATGAGCAGTTCTTC.

The gene calls are TRBV9 and TRBJ1-1; a weak D match, TRBD1 (5 bases). Germline lookup yields CDR1 SGDLS and CDR2 YYNGEE. V was pared by 4 bases and J by 3 bases, with 13 bases between. This CDR3 is built from 14 residues. The CDR3 region is CASSSSGTYTEAFF. The CDR3 DNA sequence: TGTGCCAGCAGCTCGTCCGGGACTTACACTGAAGCTTTCTTT.

V usage is TRBV27 and J usage is TRBJ2-5; the match to TRBD2 covers 7 bases. This CDR3 region has 14 residues. The V and J ends lost 7 bases and 5 bases, in that order; junction bases with no gene match: 10. In germline, CDR1 is MNHEY, CDR2 SMNVEV (reference sequence). The CDR3 is CASIGSGGRETQYF. The CDR3 DNA follows: TGTGCCAGCATTGGATCGGGGGGAAGGGAGACCCAGTACTTC.

The V gene is TRBV19, the J gene TRBJ2-7; 9 bases fit TRBD2. The CDR3 runs 16 residues. Germline lookup yields CDR1 LNHDA and CDR2 SQIVND (reference sequence). Losses at the gene ends were 5 bases for V and 3 bases for J; bases not matched to a gene: 11. In DNA form, the CDR3 reads TGTGCCAGTAGTCCCCGGGGTAGCGGGGGAATCTACGAGCAGTACTTC. Its protein is CASSPRGSGGIYEQYF.

J is TRBJ2-1 and V is TRBV20-1, with 10 bases matching TRBD2. The V and J ends lost 3 bases and 4 bases, in that order; junction bases with no gene match: 3. The CDR3 sequence is 14 residues long. The germline gives CDR1 DFQATT, CDR2 SNEGSKA (reference sequence). The DNA of the CDR3 is TGCAGTGCTAGTTCTAGCGGGGGTTACAATGAGCAGTTCTTC. Protein: CSASSSGGYNEQFF.

The chain couples TRBV7-9 to TRBJ2-1; 7 bases map to TRBD1. This CDR3 is built from 13 residues. V was clipped by 4 bases and J by 12 bases; unmatched bases: 9. Per the germline V gene, CDR1 is SEHNR and CDR2 is FQNEAQ (reference sequence). The CDR3 DNA reads TGTGCCAGCAGCTCCAAACCCGGGACAGTGCAGTTCTTC. Encoded protein: CASSSKPGTVQFF.

This sequence joins TRBV7-8 and TRBJ2-5; 11 positions agree with TRBD2. With 0 bases clipped from V and 4 bases from J, the junction kept 4 bases outside the gene matches. Germline V gives CDR1 SGHVS, CDR2 FQNEAQ. CDR3 size: 16 residues. The CDR3 protein is CASSLASGGARETQYF. CDR3 nucleotide sequence: TGTGCCAGCAGCTTAGCTAGCGGGGGGGCTCGAGAGACCCAGTACTTC.

Written as DNA, the CDR3 is TGTGCCAGCAGTTTATCAACAGGTCTAAACACTGAAGCTTTCTTT. Its protein product is CASSLSTGLNTEAFF. The chain combines TRBV27 with TRBJ1-1; tentative D call: TRBD1 (5 bases). CDR1 is MNHEY, CDR2 SMNVEV, per germline (reference sequence). V gave up 0 bases and J gave up 2 bases, with 10 bases separating them. The CDR3 totals 15 residues.

V and J are TRBV6-5 and TRBJ2-7; D possibly corresponds to TRBD2 (6 bases). CDR1 and CDR2 (germline): MNHEY, SVGAGI. V was cut by 5 bases and J by 4 bases, with 15 bases left in between. CDR3 length: 14 amino acids. CDR3 in DNA: TGTGCCAGCAGTAGCTTGGCGGGATGGTACGAGCAGTACTTC. Translated, it gives CASSSLAGWYEQYF.

The V gene is TRBV6-2 or TRBV6-3, the J gene TRBJ1-2; D is unresolved. Between the trimmed V and J ends, which lost 6 bases and 0 bases, there was a span of 8 bases. The CDR3 totals 13 residues. Germline V gives CDR1 MNHEY, CDR2 SVGEGT. The CDR3 DNA reads TGTGCCAGCAGCCGCGATGCTAACTATGGCTACACCTTC. Protein: CASSRDANYGYTF.

The J gene is TRBJ2-1, the V gene TRBV5-1, with D hard to call. The V and J ends lost 7 bases and 0 bases respectively, with 14 bases between them. CDR1 is SGHRS and CDR2 is YFSETQ in the germline V gene. The CDR3 extends over 15 amino acids. The CDR3 loop reads CASGLTVSSYNEQFF. The CDR3 DNA sequence: TGCGCCAGCGGGTTGACTGTAAGCTCCTACAATGAGCAGTTCTTC. The whole variable domain, remainder taken from reference TRBV5-1 and TRBJ2-1, is KAGVTQTPRYLIKTRGQQVTLSCSPISGHRSVSWYQQTPGQGLQFLFEYFSETQRNKGNFPGRFSGRQFSNSRSEMNVSTLELGDSALYLCASGLTVSSYNEQFFGPGTRLTVL.

V is TRBV7-2 and J is TRBJ2-4; 7 bases are shared with TRBD2. CDR1 and CDR2 (germline): SGHTA, FQGNSA. This CDR3 has 12 amino acids. The V gene end was trimmed by 9 bases and the J gene end by 9 bases; junction bases not matched to a gene: 8. CDR3 in amino acids: CASGRERGIQYF. The CDR3 region has the DNA TGTGCCAGTGGGCGGGAGAGGGGCATTCAGTACTTC.

This sequence joins TRBV6-6 and TRBJ1-3; TRBD1 agrees at 8 bases. The V and J ends lost 6 bases and 2 bases, in that order; junction bases with no gene match: 3. This CDR3 has 14 residues. The germline gives CDR1 MNHNY, CDR2 SVGAGI (reference sequence). The CDR3 region has the DNA TGTGCCAGCAGGGAGACAGGGGCTGGAAACACCATATATTTT. Encoded protein: CASRETGAGNTIYF.

V gene TRBV13 combines with J gene TRBJ1-1; D gene unclear. V was trimmed by 5 bases and J by 5 bases, leaving 15 bases between them. Germline CDR1 reads PRHDT; CDR2 reads FYEKMQ (reference sequence). The CDR3 has 14 residues. The CDR3 region has the DNA TGTGCCAGCAGCGACTATCGGGTTCGGACTGAAGCTTTCTTT. Amino acids: CASSDYRVRTEAFF. The variable domain in full, completed from reference TRBV13 and TRBJ1-1, reads AAGVIQSPRHLIKEKRETATLKCYPIPRHDTVYWYQQGPGQDPQFLISFYEKMQSDKGSIPDRFSAQQFSDYHSELNMSSLELGDSALYFCASSDYRVRTEAFFGQGTRLTVV.